This T cell receptor beta chain was captured by sequencing in a study of CD8 T cells in ankylosing spondylitis. The study's findings and limits: Reportedly, disease-linked clones are significantly enriched in ankylosing spondylitis patients' matched synovial fluid. One TCR beta motif, made up of about 8 highly homologous variants, appeared characteristic of ankylosing spondylitis blood.

As concerns this clonotype: The antigen is undetermined.

One entry per CDR3 protein results from TCRdb running MiXCR on the 5' RACE reads. The sample lists some 150,000 distinct CDR3 sequences; under 55% were seen once. V lost 0 bases to trimming and J lost 6 bases, with 15 bases between them. Germline-derived CDR1 and CDR2 are ENHRY and SYGVKD. The CDR3 has 17 amino acids. Sequencing was performed on synovial fluid, either unsorted or a sorted T cell fraction (not recorded which). The receptor was derived from a male donor with ankylosing spondylitis. The gene calls are TRBV10-3 and TRBJ1-6, with a possible D match to TRBD1 (5 bases). CDR3 protein: CAISESSGRVVNSPLHF. CDR3 nucleotides: TGTGCCATCAGTGAGTCGTCCGGCAGGGTCGTTAATTCACCCCTCCACTTT.